Following are 5 T cell receptor beta chains from one sample sequenced in a study of cytotoxic CD8 clonotypes in ibrutinib-treated CLL. Using immunoSEQ multiplex PCR, the repertoire was profiled, and TCRdb retains in-frame clones only, with some absent. The sample yields more than 7,500 clones, around 80% seen once. This specimen was PBMCs, taken before ibrutinib treatment. These receptors were obtained from a human donor with chronic lymphocytic leukemia.

This chain joins TRBV11-2 and TRBJ2-7; 12 nucleotides match TRBD2. The CDR3 length is 17 residues. J lost 6 bases, V lost 2 bases, and 11 bases had no gene match. From germline, CDR1 is SGHAT and CDR2 FQNNGV. CDR3: CASSLTRTSGTRGEQYF. The CDR3 coding sequence is TGTGCCAGCAGCTTAACACGGACTAGCGGGACCCGCGGCGAGCAGTACTTC.

The rearrangement links TRBV18 to TRBJ2-3, with D hard to call. Per the germline V gene, CDR1 is KGHSH and CDR2 is LQKENI. V dropped 1 base and J dropped 7 bases, with 9 bases sitting between them. CDR3 length: 13 amino acids. In DNA, the CDR3 is TGTGCCAGCTCACCACTGATGAGCTATACGCAGTATTTT. Residues: CASSPLMSYTQYF. The variable domain in full, with the rest retrieved from reference TRBV18 and TRBJ2-3, is NAGVMQNPRHLVRRRGQEARLRCSPMKGHSHVYWYRQLPEEGLKFMVYLQKENIIDESGMPKERFSAEFPKEGPSILRIQQVVRGDSAAYFCASSPLMSYTQYFGPGTRLTVL.

V and J are TRBV7-2 and TRBJ1-1; no firm D call. The germline V gene has CDR1 SGHTA and CDR2 FQGNSA. The CDR3 is 13 amino acids. V lost 5 bases and J 1 base, leaving 8 bases between the germline ends. DNA for the CDR3: TGTGCCAGCAGCCGTCAGAGGAACACTGAAGCTTTCTTT. Translated, it gives CASSRQRNTEAFF. The variable domain in full, with the rest retrieved from reference TRBV7-2 and TRBJ1-1, is GAGVSQSPSNKVTEKGKDVELRCDPISGHTALYWYRQSLGQGLEFLIYFQGNSAPDKSGLPSDRFSAERTGGSVSTLTIQRTQQEDSAVYLCASSRQRNTEAFFGQGTRLTVV.

This sequence joins TRBV28 and TRBJ1-1; D ambiguous. The V and J ends lost 1 base and 10 bases respectively, with 13 bases between them. Per the germline V gene, CDR1 is MDHEN and CDR2 is SYDVKM. This CDR3 has 13 residues. The CDR3 is CASSLSNVMGAFF. The CDR3 nucleotides read TGTGCCAGCAGTTTATCGAACGTCATGGGAGCTTTCTTT.

The V call is TRBV7-2, the J call TRBJ2-3; TRBD2 might be the D (7 bases). V lost 0 bases to trimming and J lost 1 base, with 11 bases between them. This CDR3 contains 16 residues. Germline CDR1 reads SGHTA; CDR2 reads FQGNSA. The CDR3 spells CASSLALGGRTDTQYF. The CDR3 DNA reads TGTGCCAGCAGCTTAGCCTTGGGGGGGCGCACAGATACGCAGTATTTT.